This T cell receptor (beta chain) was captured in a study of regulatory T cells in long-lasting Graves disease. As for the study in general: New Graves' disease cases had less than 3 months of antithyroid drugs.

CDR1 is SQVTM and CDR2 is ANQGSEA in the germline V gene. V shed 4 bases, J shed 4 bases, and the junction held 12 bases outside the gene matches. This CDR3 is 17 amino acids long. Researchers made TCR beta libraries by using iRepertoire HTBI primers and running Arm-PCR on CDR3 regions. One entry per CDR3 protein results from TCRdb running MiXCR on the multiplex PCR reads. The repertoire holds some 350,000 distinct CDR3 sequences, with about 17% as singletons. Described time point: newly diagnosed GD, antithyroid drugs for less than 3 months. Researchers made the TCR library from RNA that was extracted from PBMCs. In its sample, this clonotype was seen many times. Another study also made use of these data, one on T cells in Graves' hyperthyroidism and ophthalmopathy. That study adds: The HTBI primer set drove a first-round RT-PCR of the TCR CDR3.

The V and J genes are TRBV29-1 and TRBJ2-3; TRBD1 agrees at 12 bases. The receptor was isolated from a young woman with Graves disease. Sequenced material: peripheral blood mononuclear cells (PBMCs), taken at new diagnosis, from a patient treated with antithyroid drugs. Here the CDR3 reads CSVARPTGTGGSDTQYF. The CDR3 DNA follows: TGCAGCGTTGCTCGACCGACCGGGACAGGGGGCTCAGATACGCAGTATTTT.